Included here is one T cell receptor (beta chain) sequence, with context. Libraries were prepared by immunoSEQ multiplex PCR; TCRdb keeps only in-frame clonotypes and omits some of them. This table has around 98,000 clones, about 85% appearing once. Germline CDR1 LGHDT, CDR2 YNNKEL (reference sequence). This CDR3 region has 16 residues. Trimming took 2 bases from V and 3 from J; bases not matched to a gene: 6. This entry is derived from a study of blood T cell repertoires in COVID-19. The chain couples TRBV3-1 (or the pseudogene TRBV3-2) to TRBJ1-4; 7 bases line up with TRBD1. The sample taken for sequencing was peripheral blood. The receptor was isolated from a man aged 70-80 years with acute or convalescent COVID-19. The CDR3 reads CASSQLTGVPNEKLFF. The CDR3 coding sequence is TGTGCCAGCAGCCAACTAACAGGGGTACCTAATGAAAAACTGTTTTTT.